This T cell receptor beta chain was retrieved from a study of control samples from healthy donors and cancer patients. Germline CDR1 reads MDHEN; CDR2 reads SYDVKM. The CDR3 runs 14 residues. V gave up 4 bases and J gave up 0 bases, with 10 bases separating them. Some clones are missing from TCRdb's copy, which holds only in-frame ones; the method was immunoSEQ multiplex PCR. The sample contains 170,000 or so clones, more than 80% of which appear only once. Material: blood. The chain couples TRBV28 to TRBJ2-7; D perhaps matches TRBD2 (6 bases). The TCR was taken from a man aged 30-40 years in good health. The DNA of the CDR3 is TGTGCCAGCAGTTGGAGGGGCACCTCCTACGAGCAGTACTTC. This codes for CASSWRGTSYEQYF. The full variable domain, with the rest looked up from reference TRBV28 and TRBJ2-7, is DVKVTQSSRYLVKRTGEKVFLECVQDMDHENMFWYRQDPGLGLRLIYFSYDVKMKEKGDIPEGYSVSREKKERFSLILESASTNQTSMYLCASSWRGTSYEQYFGPGTRLTVT.